This TCR beta chain was recovered during a study of blood T cells in healthy people across ages. A second 7 to 11 cycle PCR used barcoded and J-beta primers. Each CDR3 protein is one row after TCRdb ran MiXCR on the 5' RACE reads. In the table there are roughly 1.5 million distinct CDR3 sequences, roughly 43% of which are singletons. This CDR3 comprises 16 residues. Germline V gene data show CDR1 as SQVTM and CDR2 as ANQGSEA. Trimming pared 3 bases from V and 0 bases from J, leaving 15 bases between. Sequenced sample: blood. The chain links TRBV29-1 to TRBJ2-1; tentatively, D is TRBD1 (5 bases). The sequence was obtained from a woman between 18 and 29 years old in good health. CDR3 DNA: TGCAGCGTTGAGGCAGGGTCCCGAGGCTCCTACAATGAGCAGTTCTTC. This translates into CSVEAGSRGSYNEQFF.